The sequence of this T cell receptor beta chain was determined in a study of vaccination effects on CD4 cells after COVID-19. Prior to sequencing, the ViraFEST assay stimulated PBMC with viral peptide pools, which expanded the antigen-specific CD4+ T cells. Following 10 days of culture, CD4+ T cells were isolated. Confirmation by PCR established that the person had SARS-CoV-2 infection between March and December 2020. Cultivation was performed at some 1.9 million PBMC per well with roughly 10 IU/ml IL-2 and 9.5 to 10 ug/ml peptides added. In this sample, this clone turned up a few times. Its antigen is not known. This CDR3 has 16 residues. Per the germline V gene, CDR1 is SGHRS and CDR2 is YFSETQ. The germline V and J ends were trimmed by 0 bases and 4 bases, with 11 bases remaining between them. The protocol was immunoSEQ multiplex PCR, while the TCRdb copy is restricted to in-frame clones and leaves out a portion. Here the sample spans about 20,000 clones, around 74% being singletons.

The input for sequencing was CD4+ T cells from PBMCs cultured with SARS-CoV-2 spike peptides, taken before COVID-19 vaccination. The rearrangement links TRBV5-1 to TRBJ1-6; tentative D call: TRBD1 (5 bases). The TCR originated in a human donor who had a prior SARS-CoV-2 infection. The CDR3 here is CASSLAPRGYNSPLHF. Here the CDR3 DNA reads TGCGCCAGCAGCTTGGCCCCCCGGGGGTATAATTCACCCCTCCACTTT.